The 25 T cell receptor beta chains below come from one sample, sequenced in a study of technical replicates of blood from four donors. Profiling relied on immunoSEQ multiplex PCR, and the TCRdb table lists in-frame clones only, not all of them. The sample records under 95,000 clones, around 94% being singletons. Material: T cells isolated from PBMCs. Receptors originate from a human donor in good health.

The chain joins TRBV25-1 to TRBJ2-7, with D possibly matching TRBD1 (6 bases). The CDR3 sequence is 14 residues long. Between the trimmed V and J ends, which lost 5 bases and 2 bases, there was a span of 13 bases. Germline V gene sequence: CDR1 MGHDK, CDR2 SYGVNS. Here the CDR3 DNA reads TGTGCCAGCAGTACAGGGAGTGGGGCCTACGAGCAGTACTTC. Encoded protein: CASSTGSGAYEQYF.

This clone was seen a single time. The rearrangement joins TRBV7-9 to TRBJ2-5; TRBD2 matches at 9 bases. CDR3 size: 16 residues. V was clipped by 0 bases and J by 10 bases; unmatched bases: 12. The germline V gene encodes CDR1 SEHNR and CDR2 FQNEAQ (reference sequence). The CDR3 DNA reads TGTGCCAGCAGCTTAGCGGTTTGGGCTAGCGGGATTGACCAGTACTTC. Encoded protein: CASSLAVWASGIDQYF.

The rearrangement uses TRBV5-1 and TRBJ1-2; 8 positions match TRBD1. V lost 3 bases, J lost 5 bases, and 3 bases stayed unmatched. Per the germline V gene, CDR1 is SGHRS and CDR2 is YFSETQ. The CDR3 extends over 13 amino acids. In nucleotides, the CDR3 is TGCGCCAGCAGCTCACAGGGGGGATATGGCTACACCTTC. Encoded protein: CASSSQGGYGYTF.

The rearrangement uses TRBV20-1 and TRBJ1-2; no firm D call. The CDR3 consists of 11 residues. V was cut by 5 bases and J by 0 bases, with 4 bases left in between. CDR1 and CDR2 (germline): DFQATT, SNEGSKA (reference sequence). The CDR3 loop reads CSAVANYGYTF. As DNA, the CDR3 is TGCAGTGCTGTAGCTAACTATGGCTACACCTTC.

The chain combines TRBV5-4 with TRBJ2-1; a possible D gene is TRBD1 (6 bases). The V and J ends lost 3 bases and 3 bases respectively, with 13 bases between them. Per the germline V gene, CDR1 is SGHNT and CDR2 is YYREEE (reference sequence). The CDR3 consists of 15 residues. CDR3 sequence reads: CASSWAGQSYNEQFF. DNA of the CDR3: TGTGCCAGCAGCTGGGCCGGACAGAGCTACAATGAGCAGTTCTTC.

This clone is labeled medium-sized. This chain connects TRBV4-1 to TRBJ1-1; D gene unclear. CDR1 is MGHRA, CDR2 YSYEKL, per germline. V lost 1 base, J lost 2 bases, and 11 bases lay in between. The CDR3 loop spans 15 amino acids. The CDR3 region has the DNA TGCGCCAGCAGCCAAGGACAACTCCGAAACACTGAAGCTTTCTTT. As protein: CASSQGQLRNTEAFF.

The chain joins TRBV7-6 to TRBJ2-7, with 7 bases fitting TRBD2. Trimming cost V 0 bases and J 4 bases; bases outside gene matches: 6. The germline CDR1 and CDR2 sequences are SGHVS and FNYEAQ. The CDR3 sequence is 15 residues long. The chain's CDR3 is CASSLAAGEDYEQYF. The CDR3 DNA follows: TGTGCCAGCAGCTTAGCGGCGGGAGAAGATTACGAGCAGTACTTC.

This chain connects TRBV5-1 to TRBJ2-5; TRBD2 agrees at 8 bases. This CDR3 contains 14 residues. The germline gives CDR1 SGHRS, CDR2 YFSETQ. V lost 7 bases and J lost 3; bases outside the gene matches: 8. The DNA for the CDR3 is TGCGCCAGCGCGAACGCGGGGGGAGAAGAGACCCAGTACTTC. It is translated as CASANAGGEETQYF.

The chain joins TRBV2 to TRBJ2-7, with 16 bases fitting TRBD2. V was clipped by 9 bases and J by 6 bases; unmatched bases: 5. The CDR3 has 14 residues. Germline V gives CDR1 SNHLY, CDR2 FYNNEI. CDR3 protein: CASRGLAGGGEQYF. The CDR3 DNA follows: TGTGCCAGTAGGGGACTAGCGGGAGGGGGCGAGCAGTACTTC. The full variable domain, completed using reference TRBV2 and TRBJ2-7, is EPEVTQTPSHQVTQMGQEVILRCVPISNHLYFYWYRQILGQKVEFLVSFYNNEISEKSEIFDDQFSVERPDGSNFTLKIRSTKLEDSAMYFCASRGLAGGGEQYFGPGTRLTVT.

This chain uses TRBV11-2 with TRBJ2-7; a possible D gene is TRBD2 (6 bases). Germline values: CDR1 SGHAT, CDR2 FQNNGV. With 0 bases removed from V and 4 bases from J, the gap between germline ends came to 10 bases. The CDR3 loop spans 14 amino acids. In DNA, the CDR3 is TGTGCCAGCAGCTTAGAATACGGGAGATACGAGCAGTACTTC. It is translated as CASSLEYGRYEQYF.

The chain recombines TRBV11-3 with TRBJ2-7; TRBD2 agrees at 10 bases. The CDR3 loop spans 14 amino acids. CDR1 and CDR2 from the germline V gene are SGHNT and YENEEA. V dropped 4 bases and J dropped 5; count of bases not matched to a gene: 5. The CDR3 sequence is CASSSSSGSDEQYF. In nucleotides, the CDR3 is TGTGCCAGCAGCTCTTCTAGCGGGAGTGACGAGCAGTACTTC.

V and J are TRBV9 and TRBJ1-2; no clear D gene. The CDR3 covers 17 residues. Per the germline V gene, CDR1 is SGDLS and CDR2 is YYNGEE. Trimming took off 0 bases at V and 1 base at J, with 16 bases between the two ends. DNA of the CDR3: TGTGCCAGCAGCGTAGGGTCCAGGTCTGCATATAACTATGGCTACACCTTC. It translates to CASSVGSRSAYNYGYTF.

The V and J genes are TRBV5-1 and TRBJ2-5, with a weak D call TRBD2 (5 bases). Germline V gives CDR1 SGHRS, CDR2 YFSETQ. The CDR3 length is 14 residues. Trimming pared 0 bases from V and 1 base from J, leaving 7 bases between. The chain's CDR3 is CASSLVGVQETQYF. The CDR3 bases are TGCGCCAGCAGCTTGGTCGGGGTCCAAGAGACCCAGTACTTC.

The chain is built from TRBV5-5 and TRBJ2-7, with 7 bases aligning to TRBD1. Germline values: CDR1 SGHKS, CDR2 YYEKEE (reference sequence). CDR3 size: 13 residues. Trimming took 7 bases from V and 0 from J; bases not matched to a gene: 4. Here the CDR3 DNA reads TGTGCCAGCGAGGGGGCCCTCTCCTACGAGCAGTACTTC. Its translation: CASEGALSYEQYF.

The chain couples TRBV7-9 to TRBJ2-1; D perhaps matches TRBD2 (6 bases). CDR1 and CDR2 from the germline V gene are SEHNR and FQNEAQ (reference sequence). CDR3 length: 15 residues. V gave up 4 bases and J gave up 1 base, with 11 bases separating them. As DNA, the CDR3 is TGTGCCAGCAGCTCCTCGGCGGGGTCCTACAATGAGCAGTTCTTC. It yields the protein CASSSSAGSYNEQFF.

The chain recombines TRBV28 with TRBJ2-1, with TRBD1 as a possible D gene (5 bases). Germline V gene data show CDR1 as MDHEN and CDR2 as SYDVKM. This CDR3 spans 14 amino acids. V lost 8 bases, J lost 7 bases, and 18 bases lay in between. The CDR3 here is CASLLQGAGNEQFF. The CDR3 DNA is TGTGCCAGCCTCCTGCAAGGGGCTGGGAATGAGCAGTTCTTC.

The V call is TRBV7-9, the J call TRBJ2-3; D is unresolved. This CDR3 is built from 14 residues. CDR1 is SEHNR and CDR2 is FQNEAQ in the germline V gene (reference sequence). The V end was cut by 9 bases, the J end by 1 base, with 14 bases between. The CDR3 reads CASAWSFGTDTQYF. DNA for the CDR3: TGTGCCAGTGCTTGGAGTTTTGGCACAGATACGCAGTATTTT. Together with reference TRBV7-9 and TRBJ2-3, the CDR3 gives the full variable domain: DTGVSQNPRHKITKRGQNVTFRCDPISEHNRLYWYRQTLGQGPEFLTYFQNEAQLEKSRLLSDRFSAERPKGSFSTLEIQRTEQGDSAMYLCASAWSFGTDTQYFGPGTRLTVL.

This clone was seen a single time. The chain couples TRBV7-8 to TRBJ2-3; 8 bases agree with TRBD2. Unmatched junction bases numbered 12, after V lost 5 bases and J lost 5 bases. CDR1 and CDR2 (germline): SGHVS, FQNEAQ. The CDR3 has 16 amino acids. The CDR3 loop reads CASSASLLREEDTQYF. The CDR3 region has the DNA TGTGCCAGCAGCGCCTCCCTACTGCGGGAGGAAGATACGCAGTATTTT.

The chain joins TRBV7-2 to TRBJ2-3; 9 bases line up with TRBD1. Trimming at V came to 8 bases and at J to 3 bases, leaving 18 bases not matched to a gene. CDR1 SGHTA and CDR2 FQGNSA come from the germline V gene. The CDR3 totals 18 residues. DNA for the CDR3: TGTGCCAGCCCCCAACCCGGCGCACAGGGGGCACGTACAGATACGCAGTATTTT. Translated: CASPQPGAQGARTDTQYF.

The DNA for the CDR3 is TGTGCCAGCTCACCGCAAAACAGGGTTACCTACAATGAGCAGTTCTTC. Translation: CASSPQNRVTYNEQFF. This chain uses TRBV18 with TRBJ2-1, with a tentative D call TRBD1 (6 bases). The CDR3 length is 16 residues. V was trimmed by 3 bases and J by 2 bases, leaving 14 bases between them. Germline V lookup: CDR1 KGHSH, CDR2 LQKENI.

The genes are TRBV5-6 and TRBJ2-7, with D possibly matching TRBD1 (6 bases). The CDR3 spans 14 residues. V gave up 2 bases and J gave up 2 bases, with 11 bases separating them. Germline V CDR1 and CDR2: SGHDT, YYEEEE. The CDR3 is CASSLGTLAYEQYF. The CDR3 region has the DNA TGTGCCAGCAGCTTAGGGACACTCGCCTACGAGCAGTACTTC.

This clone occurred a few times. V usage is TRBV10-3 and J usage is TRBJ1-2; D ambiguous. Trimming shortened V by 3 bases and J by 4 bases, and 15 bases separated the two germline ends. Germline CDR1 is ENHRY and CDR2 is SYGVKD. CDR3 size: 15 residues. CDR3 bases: TGTGCCATCAGTGATCCCGGAGGCGGGTCCTATGGCTACACCTTC. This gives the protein CAISDPGGGSYGYTF.

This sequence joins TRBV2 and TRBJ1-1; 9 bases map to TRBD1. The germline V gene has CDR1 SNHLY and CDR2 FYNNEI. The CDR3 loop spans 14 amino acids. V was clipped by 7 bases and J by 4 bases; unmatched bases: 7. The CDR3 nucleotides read TGTGCCAGCAAATCCGGGACAGGGTCCACTGAAGCTTTCTTT. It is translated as CASKSGTGSTEAFF. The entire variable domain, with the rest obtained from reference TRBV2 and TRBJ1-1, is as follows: EPEVTQTPSHQVTQMGQEVILRCVPISNHLYFYWYRQILGQKVEFLVSFYNNEISEKSEIFDDQFSVERPDGSNFTLKIRSTKLEDSAMYFCASKSGTGSTEAFFGQGTRLTVV.

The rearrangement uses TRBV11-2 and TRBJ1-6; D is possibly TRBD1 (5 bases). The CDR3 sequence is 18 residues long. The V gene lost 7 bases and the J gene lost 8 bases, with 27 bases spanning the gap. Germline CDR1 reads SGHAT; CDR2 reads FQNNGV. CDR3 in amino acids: CASMQFSFPRVFYSPLHF. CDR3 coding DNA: TGTGCCAGCATGCAATTCTCATTCCCCAGGGTGTTCTATTCACCCCTCCACTTT.

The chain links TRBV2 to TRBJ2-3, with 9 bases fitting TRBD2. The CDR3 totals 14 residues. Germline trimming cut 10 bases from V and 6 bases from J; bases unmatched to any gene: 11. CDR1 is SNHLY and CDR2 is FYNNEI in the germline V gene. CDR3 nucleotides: TGTGCCACCTTGCTGGGACTAGCTTCTGATACGCAGTATTTT. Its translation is CATLLGLASDTQYF.